This section outlines one T cell receptor (beta chain) sequence together with its context. Its antigen is not identified. The CDR3 does not end in the conserved phenylalanine or tryptophan, so this is likely a read error. No DNA is shown, since the ends of the CDR3 on it are uncertain; the CDR3 is the one TCRdb lists. This record belongs to a study of cytomegalovirus exposure and HLA in healthy donors. Study results and caveats: Some V segments could not be told apart, so they were left out, TRBV6-2 and TRBV6-3 among them. Roughly uniform depth of sequencing across donors was assumed in presence/absence analyses. For TCR beta chains, V- and J-gene trimming was later linked to a missense DCLRE1C variant.

Primers for the PCR totalled 60 Vbeta and 13 Jbeta. Assay: immunoSEQ multiplex PCR; the TCRdb copy retains only in-frame clones and omits some. The sample includes over 150,000 clones, less than 80% seen only once; the top ten take approximately 2.3%. The CDR3 spans 10 residues, counting both ends. Germline lookup yields CDR1 MNHNY and CDR2 SVGAGI (reference sequence). The sequence was obtained from a man aged 40-49 years in good health and CMV-seronegative. Sequencing was done on a sample of PBMCs. The chain carries TRBV6-6 and TRBJ2-7; the table's D call, TRBD2, was not checked against the DNA. CDR3 loop: CASLSQKEPG.